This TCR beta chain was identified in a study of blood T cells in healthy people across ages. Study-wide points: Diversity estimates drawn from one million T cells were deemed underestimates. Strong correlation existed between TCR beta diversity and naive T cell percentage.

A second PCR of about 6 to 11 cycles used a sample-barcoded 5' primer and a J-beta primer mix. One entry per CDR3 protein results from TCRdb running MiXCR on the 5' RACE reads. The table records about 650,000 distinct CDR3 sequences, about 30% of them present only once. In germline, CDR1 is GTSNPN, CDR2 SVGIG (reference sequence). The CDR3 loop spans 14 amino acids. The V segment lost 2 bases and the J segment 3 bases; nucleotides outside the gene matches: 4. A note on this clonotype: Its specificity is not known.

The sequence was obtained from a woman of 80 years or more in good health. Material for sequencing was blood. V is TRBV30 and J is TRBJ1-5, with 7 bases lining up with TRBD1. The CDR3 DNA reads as TGTGCCTGGAGTTCGGACAGGACCAATCAGCCCCAGCATTTT. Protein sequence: CAWSSDRTNQPQHF.